One T cell receptor beta chain is described in this entry. Antigen specificity is unknown. The table came from immunoSEQ multiplex PCR; TCRdb's copy has only in-frame clones and leaves some out. The sample lists more than 2,000,000 clones, about 92% occurring once. This sample was taken from a study of shared clonotypes between healthy human individuals. Study as a whole: A couple of female and three male donors aged 18 to 49 were enrolled. Each donor contributed plates that comprised three CD4 naive, three CD4 memory, two CD8 naive and one CD8 memory.

Study-level points and caveats: Though the depth was large, rarefaction showed that sorted-subset sequencing was incomplete. Researchers sampled blood only, noting tissue repertoires likely differ.

Sequencing was carried out using naive CD4+ T cells sorted from blood. Indicated subset: CD45RA+ positively selected. The clonotype comes from a young man in good health.

Written as DNA, the CDR3 is TGTGCCATCAGGTCAGGGACGGCGAACACTGAAGCTTTCTTT. This encodes CAIRSGTANTEAFF. The J gene is TRBJ1-1, the V gene TRBV10-3; a weak D match, TRBD1 (5 bases). Germline CDR1 and CDR2: ENHRY and SYGVKD. The ends were cut back, 6 bases at V and 1 base at J, with 12 bases in the middle. CDR3 length: 14 residues.